The TCR beta chain described here comes from a study of beta chain features in type 1 diabetes. At the level of the study: The study examined some 110,000,000 sorted cells across all samples. General study results and limits: An over-representation of cells with high TCR expression could result from cDNA sequencing. Among type 1 diabetes patients, VDJ junctions had fewer insertions and more deletions. There was a moderate but significant shortening of TCRB CDR3s in all four CD4+ subsets of Type 1 diabetes patients.

Expressed TCRB transcripts were sequenced because the isolated RNA had all been reverse transcribed beforehand. Profiling relied on immunoSEQ multiplex PCR, and the TCRdb table lists in-frame clones only, not all of them. The data show around 400,000 clones, over 10% seen once. Regarding this clone: Its antigen is undetermined.

The V gene's germline CDR1 is SGHRS and CDR2 YFSETQ. The germline V and J ends were trimmed by 4 bases and 0 bases, with 10 bases remaining between them. The CDR3 runs 14 residues. This clonotype was sampled from a young man in good health. The specimen was naive CD4+ T cells from blood. The chain has TRBV5-1 and TRBJ1-1; D is perhaps TRBD1 (6 bases). Here the CDR3 reads CASSPGQMNTEAFF. The CDR3 nucleotides read TGCGCCAGCAGCCCCGGACAGATGAACACTGAAGCTTTCTTT.